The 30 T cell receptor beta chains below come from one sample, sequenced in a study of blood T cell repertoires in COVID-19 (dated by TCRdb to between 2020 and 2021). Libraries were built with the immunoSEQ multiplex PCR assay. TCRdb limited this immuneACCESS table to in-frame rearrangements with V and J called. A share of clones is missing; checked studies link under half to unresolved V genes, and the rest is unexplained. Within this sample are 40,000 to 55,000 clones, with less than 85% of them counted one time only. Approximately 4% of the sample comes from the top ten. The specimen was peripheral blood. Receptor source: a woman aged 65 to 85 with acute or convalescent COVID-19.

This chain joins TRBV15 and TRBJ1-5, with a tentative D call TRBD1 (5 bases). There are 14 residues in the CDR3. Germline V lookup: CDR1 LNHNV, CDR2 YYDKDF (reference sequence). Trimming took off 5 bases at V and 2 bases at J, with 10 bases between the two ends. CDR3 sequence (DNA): TGTGCCACCAGCGGGAGGGGAGGCAATCAGCCCCAGCATTTT. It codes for CATSGRGGNQPQHF.

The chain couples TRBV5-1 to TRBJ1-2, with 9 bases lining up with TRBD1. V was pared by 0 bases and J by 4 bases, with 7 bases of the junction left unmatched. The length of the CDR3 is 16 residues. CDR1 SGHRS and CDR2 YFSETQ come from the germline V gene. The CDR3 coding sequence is TGCGCCAGCAGCTTGGGACAGGGGGTTCTCGGCTATGGCTACACCTTC. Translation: CASSLGQGVLGYGYTF.

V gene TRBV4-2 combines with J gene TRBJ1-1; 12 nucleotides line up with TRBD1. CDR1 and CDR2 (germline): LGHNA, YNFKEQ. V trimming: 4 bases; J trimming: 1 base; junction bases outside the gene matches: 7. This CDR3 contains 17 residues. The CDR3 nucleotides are TGTGCCAGCAGCCCGACCGGGACAGGGGGCTCGAACACTGAAGCTTTCTTT. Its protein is CASSPTGTGGSNTEAFF.

CDR3 in amino acids: CASSSPGGSETQYF. In DNA form, the CDR3 reads TGTGCCAGCAGTTCGCCAGGGGGGTCAGAGACCCAGTACTTC. The rearrangement links TRBV28 to TRBJ2-5; D is perhaps TRBD1 (7 bases). The V end was cut by 4 bases, the J end by 4 bases, with 13 bases between. This CDR3 spans 14 amino acids. Germline loops: CDR1 MDHEN, CDR2 SYDVKM.

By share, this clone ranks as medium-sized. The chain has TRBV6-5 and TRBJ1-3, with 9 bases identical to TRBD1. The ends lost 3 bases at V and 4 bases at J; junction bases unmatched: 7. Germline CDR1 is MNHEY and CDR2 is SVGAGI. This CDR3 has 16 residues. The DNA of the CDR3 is TGTGCCAGCAGTTATGGCGGGACAGGGCGGGGAAACACCATATATTTT. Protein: CASSYGGTGRGNTIYF.

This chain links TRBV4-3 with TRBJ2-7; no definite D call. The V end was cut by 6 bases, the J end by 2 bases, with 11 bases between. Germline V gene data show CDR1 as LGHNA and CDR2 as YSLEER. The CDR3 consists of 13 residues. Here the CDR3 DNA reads TGCGCCAGCAGTAAACGGTTAACCTACGAGCAGTACTTC. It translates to CASSKRLTYEQYF.

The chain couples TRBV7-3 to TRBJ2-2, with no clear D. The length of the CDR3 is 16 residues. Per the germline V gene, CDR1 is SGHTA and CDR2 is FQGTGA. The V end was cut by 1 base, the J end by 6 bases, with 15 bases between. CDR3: CASSLISGFPAGELFF. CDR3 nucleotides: TGTGCCAGCAGCTTAATATCCGGGTTTCCGGCCGGGGAGCTGTTTTTT.

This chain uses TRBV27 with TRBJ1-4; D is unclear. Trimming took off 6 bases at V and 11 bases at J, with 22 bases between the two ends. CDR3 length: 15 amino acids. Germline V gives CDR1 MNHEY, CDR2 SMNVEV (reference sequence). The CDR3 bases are TGTGCCAGCAGATCGGGGAGCACTCCCCTGGGGAAACTGTTTTTT. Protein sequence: CASRSGSTPLGKLFF.

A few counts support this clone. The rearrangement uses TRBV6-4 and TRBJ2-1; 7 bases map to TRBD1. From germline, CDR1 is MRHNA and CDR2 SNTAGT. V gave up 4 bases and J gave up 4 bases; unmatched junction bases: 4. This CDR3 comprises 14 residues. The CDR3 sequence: CASSVQGSYNEQFF. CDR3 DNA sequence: TGTGCCAGCAGTGTACAGGGGTCGTACAATGAGCAGTTCTTC.

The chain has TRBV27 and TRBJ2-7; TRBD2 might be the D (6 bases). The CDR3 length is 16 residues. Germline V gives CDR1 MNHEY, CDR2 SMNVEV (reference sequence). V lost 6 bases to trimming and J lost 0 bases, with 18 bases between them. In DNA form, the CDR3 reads TGTGCCAGCAGCCCTTATGGGGCGGGGCTCTCCTACGAGCAGTACTTC. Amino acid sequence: CASSPYGAGLSYEQYF.

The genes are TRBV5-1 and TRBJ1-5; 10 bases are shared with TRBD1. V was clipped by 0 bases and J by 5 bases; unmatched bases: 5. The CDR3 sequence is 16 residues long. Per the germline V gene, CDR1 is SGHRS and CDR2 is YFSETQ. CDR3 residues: CASSLDGTGVHQPQHF. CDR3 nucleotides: TGCGCCAGCAGCTTGGACGGGACAGGGGTACATCAGCCCCAGCATTTT.

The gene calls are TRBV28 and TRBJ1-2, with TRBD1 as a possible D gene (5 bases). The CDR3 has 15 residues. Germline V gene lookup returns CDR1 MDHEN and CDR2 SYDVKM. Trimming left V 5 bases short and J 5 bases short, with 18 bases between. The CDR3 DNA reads TGTGCCAGCAGTGTAAATCGGGGGATTCGGTATGGCTACACCTTC. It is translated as CASSVNRGIRYGYTF.

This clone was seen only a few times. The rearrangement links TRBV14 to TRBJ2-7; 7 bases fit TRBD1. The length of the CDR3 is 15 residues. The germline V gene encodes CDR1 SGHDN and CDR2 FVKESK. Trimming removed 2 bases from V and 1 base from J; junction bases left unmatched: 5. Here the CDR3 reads CASSQPGQLSYEQYF. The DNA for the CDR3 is TGTGCCAGCAGCCAACCGGGACAGTTGTCCTACGAGCAGTACTTC.

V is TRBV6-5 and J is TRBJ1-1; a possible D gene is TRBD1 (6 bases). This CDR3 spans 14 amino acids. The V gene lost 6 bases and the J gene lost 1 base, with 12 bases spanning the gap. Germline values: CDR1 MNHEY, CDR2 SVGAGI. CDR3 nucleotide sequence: TGTGCCAGCAGCCAGAGGACAGAGAACACTGAAGCTTTCTTT. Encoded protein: CASSQRTENTEAFF.

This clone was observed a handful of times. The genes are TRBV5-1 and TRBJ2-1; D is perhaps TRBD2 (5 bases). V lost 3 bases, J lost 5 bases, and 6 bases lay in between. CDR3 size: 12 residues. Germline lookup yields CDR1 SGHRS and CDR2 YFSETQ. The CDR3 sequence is CASSSGDNEQFF. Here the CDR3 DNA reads TGCGCCAGCAGCTCCGGGGACAATGAGCAGTTCTTC.

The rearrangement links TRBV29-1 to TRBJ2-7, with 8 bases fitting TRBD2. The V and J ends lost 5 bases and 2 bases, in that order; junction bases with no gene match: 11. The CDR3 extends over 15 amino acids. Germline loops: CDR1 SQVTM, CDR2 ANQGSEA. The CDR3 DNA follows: TGCAGCGTTAGCGCCGGGACTAGGGGGACCTACGAGCAGTACTTC. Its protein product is CSVSAGTRGTYEQYF.

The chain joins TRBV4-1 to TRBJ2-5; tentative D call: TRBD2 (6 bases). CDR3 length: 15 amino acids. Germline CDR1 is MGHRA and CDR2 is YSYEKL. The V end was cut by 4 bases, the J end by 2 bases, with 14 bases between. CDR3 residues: CASSPSPGTQETQYF. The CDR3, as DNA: TGCGCCAGCAGCCCCTCACCGGGGACTCAAGAGACCCAGTACTTC.

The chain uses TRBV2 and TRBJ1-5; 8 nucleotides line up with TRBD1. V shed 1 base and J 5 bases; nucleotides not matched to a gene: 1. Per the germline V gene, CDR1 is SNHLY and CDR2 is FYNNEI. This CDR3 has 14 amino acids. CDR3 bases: TGTGCCAGCAGTGAAGTGACAGGGGATCAGCCCCAGCATTTT. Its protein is CASSEVTGDQPQHF.

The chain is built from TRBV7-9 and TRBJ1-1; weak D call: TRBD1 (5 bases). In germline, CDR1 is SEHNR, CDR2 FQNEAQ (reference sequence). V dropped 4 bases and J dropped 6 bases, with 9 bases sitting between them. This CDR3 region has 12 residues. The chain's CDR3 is CASSYKGSEAFF. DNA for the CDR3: TGTGCCAGCAGCTACAAGGGGTCTGAAGCTTTCTTT.

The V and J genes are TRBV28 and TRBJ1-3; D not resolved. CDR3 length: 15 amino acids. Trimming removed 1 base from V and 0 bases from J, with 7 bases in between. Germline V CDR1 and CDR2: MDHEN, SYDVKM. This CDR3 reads CASSLYRGSGNTIYF. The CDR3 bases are TGTGCCAGCAGTTTATATCGAGGCTCTGGAAACACCATATATTTT.

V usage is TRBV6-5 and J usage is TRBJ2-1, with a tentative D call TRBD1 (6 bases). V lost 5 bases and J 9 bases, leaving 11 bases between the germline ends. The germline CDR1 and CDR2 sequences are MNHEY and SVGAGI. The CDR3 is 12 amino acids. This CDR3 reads CASSQGSGEQFF. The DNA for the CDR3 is TGTGCCAGCAGTCAGGGGAGTGGTGAGCAGTTCTTC.

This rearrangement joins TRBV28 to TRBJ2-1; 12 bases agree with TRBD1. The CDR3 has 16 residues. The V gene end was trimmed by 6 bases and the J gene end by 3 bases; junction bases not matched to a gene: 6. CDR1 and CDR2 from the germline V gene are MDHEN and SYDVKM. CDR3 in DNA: TGTGCCAGCAGGCCCGGGACAGGGGGCGTCTACAATGAGCAGTTCTTC. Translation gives CASRPGTGGVYNEQFF.

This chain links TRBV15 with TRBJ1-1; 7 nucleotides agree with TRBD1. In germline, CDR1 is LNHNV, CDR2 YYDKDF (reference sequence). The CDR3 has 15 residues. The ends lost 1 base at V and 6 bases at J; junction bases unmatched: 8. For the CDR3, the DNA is TGTGCCACCAGCAGAGGGGACAGTGATCGAGCTGAAGCTTTCTTT. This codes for CATSRGDSDRAEAFF.

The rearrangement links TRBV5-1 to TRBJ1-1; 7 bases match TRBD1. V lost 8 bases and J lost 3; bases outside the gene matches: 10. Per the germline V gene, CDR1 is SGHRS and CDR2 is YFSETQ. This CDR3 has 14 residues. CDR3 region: CASNLGQAHTEAFF. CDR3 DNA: TGCGCCAGTAACCTCGGACAGGCACACACTGAAGCTTTCTTT.

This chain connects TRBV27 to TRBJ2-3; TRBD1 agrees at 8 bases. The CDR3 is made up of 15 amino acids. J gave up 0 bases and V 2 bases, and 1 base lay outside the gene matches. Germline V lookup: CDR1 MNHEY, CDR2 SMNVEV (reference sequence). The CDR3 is CASSLRDRSTDTQYF. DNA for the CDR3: TGTGCCAGCAGTTTACGGGACAGGAGCACAGATACGCAGTATTTT.

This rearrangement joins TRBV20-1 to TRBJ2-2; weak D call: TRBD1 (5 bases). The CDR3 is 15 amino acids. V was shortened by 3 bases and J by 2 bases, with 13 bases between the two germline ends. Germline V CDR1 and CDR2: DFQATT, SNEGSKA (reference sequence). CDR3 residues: CSASVAGINTGELFF. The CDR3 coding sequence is TGCAGTGCTAGTGTGGCAGGGATTAACACCGGGGAGCTGTTTTTT.

CDR3 residues: CASRPTGALTEAFF. CDR3 sequence (DNA): TGTGCCAGCAGGCCGACAGGGGCCTTAACTGAAGCTTTCTTT. The chain employs TRBV3-1 (or the pseudogene TRBV3-2) and TRBJ1-1; 8 nucleotides align to TRBD1. The junction had 8 bases not matched to a gene; V was cut back by 6 bases and J by 5 bases. Germline CDR1 and CDR2: LGHDT and YNNKEL (reference sequence). The CDR3 runs 14 residues.

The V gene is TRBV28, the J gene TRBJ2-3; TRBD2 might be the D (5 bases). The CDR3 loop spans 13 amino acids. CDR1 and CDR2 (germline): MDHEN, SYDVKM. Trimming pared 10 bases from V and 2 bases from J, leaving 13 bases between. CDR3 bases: TGTGCCACGACGGGGATCTCCACAGATACGCAGTATTTT. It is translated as CATTGISTDTQYF.

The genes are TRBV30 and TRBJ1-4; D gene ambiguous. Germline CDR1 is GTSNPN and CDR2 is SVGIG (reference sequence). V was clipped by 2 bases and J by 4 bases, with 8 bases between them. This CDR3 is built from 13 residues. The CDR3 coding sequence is TGTGCCTGGAGTACCGGGGTTAATGAAAAACTGTTTTTT. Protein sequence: CAWSTGVNEKLFF. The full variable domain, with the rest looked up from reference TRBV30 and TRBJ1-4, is SQTIHQWPATLVQPVGSPLSLECTVEGTSNPNLYWYRQAAGRGLQLLFYSVGIGQISSEVPQNLSASRPQDRQFILSSKKLLLSDSGFYLCAWSTGVNEKLFFGSGTQLSVL.

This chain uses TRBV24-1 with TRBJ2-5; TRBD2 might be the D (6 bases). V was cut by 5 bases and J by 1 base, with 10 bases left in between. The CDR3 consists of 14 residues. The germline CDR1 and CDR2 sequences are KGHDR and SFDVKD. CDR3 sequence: CATSVGGIQETQYF. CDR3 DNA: TGTGCCACCAGTGTGGGGGGTATCCAAGAGACCCAGTACTTC.